Here is one T cell receptor (beta chain) with its context. Its matching antigen is unknown. The record originates from a study of cytomegalovirus exposure and HLA in healthy donors. Use of 60 Vbeta and 13 Jbeta primers characterized the PCR. Original methodology: In a later analysis, the count reached tens of millions of unique TCR beta chains, with roughly 11 million shared. The method was immunoSEQ multiplex PCR; TCRdb's version includes in-frame clones alone and lacks a portion of them. For V, J and clone size, that table is used; D and trimming come from the DNA. Counted here are roughly 110,000 clones, roughly 83% occurring once; the ten biggest clones make up about 3%. Whole-study findings and limits: The authors later linked a missense DCLRE1C variant to TCR beta V- and J-gene trimming. Per a prior analysis, the majority of TCR beta V segments were productive roughly 87% or roughly 30% of the time.

The germline gives CDR1 WNHNN, CDR2 SYGVQD (reference sequence). The CDR3 loop spans 13 amino acids. The V and J ends lost 7 bases and 0 bases respectively, with 7 bases between them. Healthy bone marrow donors made up the donor group. The clonotype was recovered from a woman younger than 35 in good health and CMV-seropositive. The V and J genes are TRBV10-1 and TRBJ1-5; D not resolved. Specimen: PBMCs. CDR3 region: CASTGFSNQPQHF. For the CDR3, the DNA is TGCGCCAGCACCGGTTTTAGCAATCAGCCCCAGCATTTT.